This TCR beta chain was found in a study of post-analysis software for immune sequencing data. Study-wide results and limits: When patients were compared with controls, four or five TRBV segments were more frequent, TRBV5-6, TRBV5-1 and TRBV20-1 among them. Patients with multiple sclerosis recorded significantly lower normalized Chao1 diversity than controls, the study found.

About this clonotype: Antigen: not known.

Germline lookup yields CDR1 DFQATT and CDR2 SNEGSKA (reference sequence). Trimming removed 6 bases from V and 4 bases from J; junction bases left unmatched: 11. The CDR3 runs 14 residues. TCR beta libraries were prepared from cDNA with unique molecular identifiers. TCRdb re-called the PCR reads through MiXCR, storing one row per CDR3 protein. The table lists hundreds of thousands of distinct CDR3 sequences, roughly three fifths of them singletons. The sample consisted of blood. The TCR was taken from a girl between 2 and 10 years old with multiple sclerosis. This chain connects TRBV20-1 to TRBJ1-2, with 7 bases that match TRBD1. CDR3 residues: CSAENRGDFYGYTF. CDR3 in DNA: TGCAGTGCGGAAAACAGGGGAGACTTCTATGGCTACACCTTC.